This T cell receptor beta chain was found in a study of T-cell reconstitution after alpha-beta-depleted transplantation in children. This clonotype was seen a handful of times. A TCRbeta library incorporating unique molecular identifiers was prepared. TCRdb ran MiXCR on the PCR reads and lists one entry per CDR3 protein. Among a few hundred thousand distinct CDR3 sequences, around 8.9% were seen once, and the ten largest hold about 5.4%. The TCR originated in a human donor who donated a stem cell graft to a child with SCID. The specimen was PBMCs from the stem cell graft donor, collected from the stem cell graft.

The CDR3 DNA reads as TGTGCCAGCAGCTTAGGGGTTGGCAGTACCTACGAGCAGTACTTC. As protein: CASSLGVGSTYEQYF. The rearrangement uses TRBV7-8 and TRBJ2-7; D remains ambiguous. With 1 base removed from V and 2 bases from J, the gap between germline ends came to 12 bases. Per the germline V gene, CDR1 is SGHVS and CDR2 is FQNEAQ. The CDR3 loop spans 15 amino acids.